The present TCR beta chain was sequenced within a study of shared T cell receptors in the human thymus. The assay was immunoSEQ multiplex PCR, and TCRdb's table has in-frame clones only and misses some. The sample shows roughly 660,000 clones, 70% to 90% of them seen only once. The CDR3 is 17 residues long. J gave up 0 bases and V 8 bases, and 9 bases lay outside the gene matches. Germline V gives CDR1 LGHNA, CDR2 YNFKEQ. These data also formed part of another study, on human thymus T cells.

V is TRBV4-2 and J is TRBJ2-2, with 10 positions matching TRBD2. This clonotype was obtained from a boy younger than two with a congenital heart defect. The sample comprised thymocytes. The CDR3 sequence is CASWSGLADPNTGELFF. The DNA for the CDR3 is TGTGCCAGCTGGAGTGGACTAGCGGACCCGAACACCGGGGAGCTGTTTTTT.